This TCR beta chain emerged from a study of shared clonotypes between healthy human individuals. Study-wide results and limits: Sequencing depth was expected to influence donor clonotype sharing. Blood was the only sampled material, and tissue repertoires likely differ.

Germline V CDR1 and CDR2: LNHDA, SQIVND (reference sequence). Germline trimming cut 6 bases from V and 11 bases from J; bases unmatched to any gene: 8. The CDR3 extends over 14 amino acids. Replicate PCRs run on sorted subsets employed approximately 0.2 ug DNA, around 27,000 T cell genomes. Only in-frame clones appear in the TCRdb table, and some are missing; sequencing was by immunoSEQ multiplex PCR. Of 2 million to 2.5 million clones in the sample, 85% to 95% were seen once. As to this clone: The antigen is undetermined.

The sequencing sample was made of naive CD4+ T cells from PBMCs. Subset given: CD45RA+ positively selected. The sequence derives from a man between 18 and 35 years old in good health. Some clones in this sample may be carry-over from other donors' samples. The chain has TRBV19 and TRBJ2-1, with 12 bases matching TRBD2. CDR3 region: CASSLGLAGLKQFF. CDR3 nucleotide sequence: TGTGCCAGTAGCCTCGGACTAGCGGGACTAAAGCAGTTCTTC.